This T cell receptor (beta chain) was obtained from a study of cytomegalovirus exposure and HLA in healthy donors. CDR1 and CDR2 (germline): SGHTS, YDEGEE. The CDR3 runs 15 residues. Trimming removed 0 bases from V and 6 bases from J; junction bases left unmatched: 4. The primer mix had 60 Vbeta and 13 Jbeta primers. The data were produced by immunoSEQ multiplex PCR, yet TCRdb's version contains in-frame clones alone and is incomplete. The table lists more than 150,000 clones, 60% to 80% of them singletons. V and J are TRBV5-8 and TRBJ2-3, with 10 bases lining up with TRBD1. This TCR derives from a man aged 50 or older in good health and CMV-seropositive. The sequencing sample was made of PBMCs. CDR3 in amino acids: CASSLGDRGTDTQYF. CDR3 bases: TGTGCCAGCAGCTTGGGGGACAGGGGAACGGATACGCAGTATTTT.